A selection of T cell receptor beta chains follows, all from one sample in a study of CD8 T cells in Susac syndrome. Each CDR3 protein is one row after TCRdb ran MiXCR on the immunoSEQ multiplex PCR reads. This sample has approximately 150,000 distinct CDR3 sequences, with 95% found just once. Sequencing input: CD4+ T cells from PBMCs. All receptors come from a human donor with multiple sclerosis. CDR3s include the opening cysteine and the closing phenylalanine or tryptophan. D genes are given only for firm matches. The size entry is marked missing in some rows and otherwise reads once, few, many or a size class.

>TRBD1|15|.|TRBJ2-3|TRBV5-4
TGTGCCAGCAGCGCCGGGACAGGGGGAGTCGGTACGCAGTATTTT
CASSAGTGGVGTQYF
>.|14|once|TRBJ1-1|TRBV2
TGTGCCAGTACAGGGAGGGCTCTGAACACTGAAGCTTTCTTT
CASTGRALNTEAFF
>TRBD2|16|.|TRBJ2-7|TRBV28
TGTGCCAGCAGGCTGACAGGGACTAGCGGTTCCTACGAGCAGTACTTC
CASRLTGTSGSYEQYF
>TRBD1|18|.|TRBJ2-5|TRBV3-1
TGTGCCAGCAGCCAAACAGGGGCAGGCACCCCGTGGCAAGAGACCCAGTACTTC
CASSQTGAGTPWQETQYF
>TRBD1|15|once|TRBJ1-5|TRBV3-1
TGTGCCAGCAGCCAAGGGACAGGGGGCTATCAGCCCCAGCATTTT
CASSQGTGGYQPQHF
>.|13|.|TRBJ1-2|TRBV25-1
TGTGCCAGCAGTGTTAAGGGGGACTATGGCTACACCTTC
CASSVKGDYGYTF
>TRBD1|14|.|TRBJ2-7|TRBV9
TGTGCCAGCAGCGTAGAGGTCAGGGGGAACGAGCAGTACTTC
CASSVEVRGNEQYF
>.|14|.|TRBJ2-7|TRBV9
TGTGCCAGCAGCGATCGGGACGGGTACTACGAGCAGTACTTC
CASSDRDGYYEQYF
>.|17|.|TRBJ1-6|TRBV7-9
TGTGCCAGCAGCTTGCCAAGCGCGTCGGGGCGTCATTCACCCCTCCACTTT
CASSLPSASGRHSPLHF
>TRBD1|14|.|TRBJ2-5|TRBV7-7
TGTGCCAGCAGTAGGGACAGGTGGGAAGGGGCCCAGTACTTC
CASSRDRWEGAQYF
>.|11|.|TRBJ1-1|TRBV20-1
TGCAGTGTCCTACGGAACACTGAAGCTTTCTTT
CSVLRNTEAFF
>TRBD2|16|.|TRBJ2-7|TRBV4-2
TGTGCCAGCAGCTCCGGGTTCAGCGGGAGTCTCTACGAGCAGTACTTC
CASSSGFSGSLYEQYF
>.|17|.|TRBJ2-5|TRBV9
TGTGCCAGCAGCCCCCCGGTATACAGGGGCCGGGAGCGGACCCAGTACTTC
CASSPPVYRGRERTQYF
>TRBD2|15|.|TRBJ2-5|TRBV24-1
TGTGCCACCAGTGATAGCGGACTAGACCTAAGGACCCAGTACTTC
CATSDSGLDLRTQYF
>.|13|.|TRBJ2-3|TRBV29-1
TGCAGCGTTGAAGATCTGTCCTTGGATACGCAGTATTTT
CSVEDLSLDTQYF
>.|12|.|TRBJ1-6|TRBV12-3/TRBV12-4
TGTGCCAGCAGCCTCGCCGAGGGTCCCCTCCACTTT
CASSLAEGPLHF
>TRBD2|15|.|TRBJ2-1|TRBV19
TGTGCCAGTAGTCCACTAGCGGGGATCCGCAATGAGCAGTTCTTC
CASSPLAGIRNEQFF
>.|14|.|TRBJ2-2|TRBV29-1
TGCAGCGTTCAGCAAGGGGGGACGACCGGGGAGCTGTTTTTT
CSVQQGGTTGELFF
>.|15|.|TRBJ2-5|TRBV20-1
TGCAGTGCTAGAGTCAACAGGGGGGGACGAGAGACCCAGTACTTC
CSARVNRGGRETQYF
>.|14|.|TRBJ1-1|TRBV7-9
TGTGCCAGCAGTGAGACAGGAACGAACACTGAAGCTTTCTTT
CASSETGTNTEAFF
>TRBD1|16|.|TRBJ1-6|TRBV7-9
TGTGCCAGCAGCTTAGCACAGGGGTTCTATAATTCACCCCTCCACTTT
CASSLAQGFYNSPLHF
>.|12|.|TRBJ1-2|TRBV6-5
TGTGCCAGCAGATACAGAGGGTATGGCTACACCTTC
CASRYRGYGYTF
>.|15|.|TRBJ1-1|TRBV3-1
TGTGCCAGCAGCCTCCTGAGAGGATTGAACACTGAAGCTTTCTTT
CASSLLRGLNTEAFF
>TRBD1|13|.|TRBJ1-2|TRBV7-9
TGTGCCAGCAGCTTAGTCCAGGGGGATGGCTACACCTTC
CASSLVQGDGYTF
>.|13|.|TRBJ2-5|TRBV29-1
TGCAGCGTTCCGGGGCTCACGGGAATGACCCAGTACTTC
CSVPGLTGMTQYF
>.|11|.|TRBJ1-1|TRBV7-9
TGTGCCATCGGGGGGCGGCTAGAAGCTTTCTTT
CAIGGRLEAFF
>TRBD1|13|.|TRBJ1-2|TRBV12-3/TRBV12-4
TGTGCCAGCAGGCGACAGGGATCCTATGGCTACACCTTC
CASRRQGSYGYTF
>TRBD2|14|.|TRBJ2-7|TRBV12-3/TRBV12-4
TGTGCCAGCAGGGTAGCGGGGGACAACTACGAGCAGTACTTC
CASRVAGDNYEQYF
>TRBD1|15|.|TRBJ1-2|TRBV27
TGTGCCAGCAGGACGAGAACAGGGGACCGCTATGGCTACACCTTC
CASRTRTGDRYGYTF
>TRBD2|15|.|TRBJ2-1|TRBV28
TGTGCCAGCAGTCCCACCTGGGGGGACTACAATGAGCAGTCCTTC
CASSPTWGDYNEQSF
>TRBD1|15|.|TRBJ1-2|TRBV19
TGTGCCAGTTCAACCGGGACAGGGGGTATCTATGGCTACACCTTC
CASSTGTGGIYGYTF
>.|12|.|TRBJ1-4|TRBV30
TGTGCCTGGGGCGGCCTTAATGAAAAACTGTTTTTT
CAWGGLNEKLFF
>TRBD1|12|.|TRBJ1-2|TRBV9
TGTGCCAGCAGCGCCTCGACAGGGTTTCGCACCTTC
CASSASTGFRTF
>TRBD1|12|.|TRBJ2-7|TRBV20-1
TGCAGTGCCGACAGGGGGGCCTACGAGCAGTACTTC
CSADRGAYEQYF
>TRBD2|16|.|TRBJ2-3|TRBV6-4
TGTGCCAGCAGTGCACTAGCGGGAGCAGGGGAAGATACGCAGTATTTT
CASSALAGAGEDTQYF
>.|14|.|TRBJ2-1|TRBV20-1
TGCAGTGCTAGAGACGCCCTTTCCTACAATGAGCAGTTCTTC
CSARDALSYNEQFF
>TRBD2|15|.|TRBJ2-3|TRBV20-1
TGCAGTGCTAGCTCTAGCGGGGGGGCCTCAGATACGCAGTATTTT
CSASSSGGASDTQYF
>.|22|.|TRBJ2-7|TRBV9
TGTGCCAGCAGCGTTGGAACCCTTGGAGCGGATTCAACTCACAAGAGCTCCTACGAGCAGTACTTC
CASSVGTLGADSTHKSSYEQYF
>TRBD2|15|.|TRBJ2-1|TRBV20-1
TGCAGTGGCCGCGGGAGCGGGAGCTCCTACAATGAGCAGTTCTTC
CSGRGSGSSYNEQFF
>.|15|.|TRBJ1-1|TRBV19
TGTGCCAGTAGTAAGGACCCTGCAACGAACACTGAAGCTTTCTTT
CASSKDPATNTEAFF